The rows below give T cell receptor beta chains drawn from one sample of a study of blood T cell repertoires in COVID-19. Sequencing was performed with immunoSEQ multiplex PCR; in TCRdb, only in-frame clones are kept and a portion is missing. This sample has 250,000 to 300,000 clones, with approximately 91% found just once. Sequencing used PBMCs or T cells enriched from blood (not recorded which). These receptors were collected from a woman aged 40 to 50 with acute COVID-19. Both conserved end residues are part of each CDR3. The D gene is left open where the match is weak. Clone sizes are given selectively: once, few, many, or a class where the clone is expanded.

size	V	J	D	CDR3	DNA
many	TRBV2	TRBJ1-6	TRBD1	CASRIRTGTANNSPLHF	TGTGCCAGCAGGATTCGAACCGGGACAGCAAATAATTCACCCCTCCACTTT
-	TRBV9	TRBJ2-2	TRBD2	CASSLAGVTGELFF	TGTGCCAGCAGTTTAGCGGGAGTCACCGGGGAGCTGTTTTTT
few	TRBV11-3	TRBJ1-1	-	CASSGPGGLDLGNTEAFF	TGTGCCAGCAGTGGTCCGGGGGGGCTGGATCTGGGGAACACTGAAGCTTTCTTT
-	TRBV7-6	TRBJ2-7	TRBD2	CASSSGPGLAGGVAYEQYF	TGTGCCAGCAGCTCAGGCCCGGGACTAGCGGGGGGTGTCGCTTACGAGCAGTACTTC
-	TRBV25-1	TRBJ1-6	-	CASSETSFIHSPLHF	TGTGCCAGCAGTGAAACTAGTTTTATCCATTCACCCCTCCACTTT
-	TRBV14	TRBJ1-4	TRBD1	CASSHSDRATNEKLFF	TGTGCCAGCAGCCACTCGGACAGGGCAACTAATGAAAAACTGTTTTTT
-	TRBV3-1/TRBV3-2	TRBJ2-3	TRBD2	CASSQALAGSTDTQYF	TGTGCCAGCAGCCAGGCACTAGCGGGTAGCACAGATACGCAGTATTTT
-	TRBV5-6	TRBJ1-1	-	CASRRRGADTEAFF	TGTGCCAGTAGAAGGCGGGGGGCGGACACTGAAGCTTTCTTT
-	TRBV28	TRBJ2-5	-	CASSSSPDSYQETQYF	TGTGCCAGCAGTTCCTCCCCCGACAGTTATCAAGAGACCCAGTACTTC
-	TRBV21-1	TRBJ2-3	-	CASSPSAGGFTDTQYF	TGTGCCAGCAGCCCTTCAGCGGGGGGATTCACAGATACGCAGTATTTT
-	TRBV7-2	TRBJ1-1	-	CASSLGAWNTEAFF	TGTGCCAGCAGCTTAGGGGCCTGGAACACTGAAGCTTTCTTT
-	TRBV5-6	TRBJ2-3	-	CASSHGLAATPTDTQYF	TGTGCCAGCAGCCACGGACTTGCGGCTACACCCACAGATACGCAGTATTTT
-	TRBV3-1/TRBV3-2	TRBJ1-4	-	CASSPPGEAAVEKLFF	TGTGCCAGCAGCCCACCCGGGGAGGCGGCCGTTGAAAAACTGTTTTTT
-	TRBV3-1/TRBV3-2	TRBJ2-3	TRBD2	CASSPSGRTDTQYF	TGTGCCAGCAGTCCTAGCGGACGCACAGATACGCAGTATTTT
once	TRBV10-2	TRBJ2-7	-	CASSPPGEQYF	TGCGCCAGCAGTCCCCCGGGGGAGCAGTACTTC
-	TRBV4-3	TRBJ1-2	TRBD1	CASSQEEGAGYGYTF	TGCGCCAGCAGCCAAGAAGAGGGGGCCGGCTATGGCTACACCTTC
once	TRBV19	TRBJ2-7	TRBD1	CASSGQGFYEQYF	TGTGCCAGCTCCGGACAGGGCTTCTACGAGCAGTACTTC
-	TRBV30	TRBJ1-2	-	CAWSVMPRVYGYTF	TGTGCCTGGAGTGTAATGCCGCGAGTTTATGGCTACACCTTC
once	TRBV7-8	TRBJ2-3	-	CASSLGALEDTQYF	TGTGCCAGCAGCTTAGGGGCCTTAGAGGATACGCAGTATTTT
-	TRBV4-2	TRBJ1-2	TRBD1	CASSLTGGSEAVYGYTF	TGTGCCAGCAGCCTTACAGGGGGCTCCGAGGCTGTCTATGGCTACACCTTC
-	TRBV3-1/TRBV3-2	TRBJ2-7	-	CASSQGAGQSYEQYF	TGTGCCAGCAGCCAAGGTGCAGGGCAGTCCTACGAGCAGTACTTC
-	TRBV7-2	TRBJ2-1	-	CASSLELSNEQFF	TGTGCCAGCAGCTTAGAACTCTCCAATGAGCAGTTCTTC
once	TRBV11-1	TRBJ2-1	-	CASSLFGRDNEQFF	TGTGCCAGCAGCTTATTCGGCAGGGACAATGAGCAGTTCTTC
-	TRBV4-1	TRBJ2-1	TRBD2	CASALLSGRRDEQFF	TGCGCCAGCGCACTACTTAGCGGGAGAAGGGATGAGCAGTTCTTC
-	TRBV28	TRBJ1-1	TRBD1	CASSFLGTGGGVAFF	TGTGCCAGCAGTTTCCTCGGGACAGGGGGCGGTGTAGCTTTCTTT
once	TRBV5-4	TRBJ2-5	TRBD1	CASSPDRSETQYF	TGTGCCAGCAGCCCGGACAGGTCAGAGACCCAGTACTTC
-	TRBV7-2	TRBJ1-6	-	CASSLLQGMNSPLHF	TGTGCCAGCAGCTTACTCCAGGGGATGAATTCACCCCTCCACTTT
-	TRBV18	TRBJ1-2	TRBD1	CASSPGQGDIRYTF	TGTGCCAGCTCACCGGGACAGGGCGATATCCGCTACACCTTC
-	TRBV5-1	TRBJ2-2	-	CASSLVDSTGELFF	TGCGCCAGCAGCCTAGTAGACTCAACCGGGGAGCTGTTTTTT
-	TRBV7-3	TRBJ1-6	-	CASSRRAPLERPYNSPLHF	TGTGCCAGCAGCCGAAGGGCCCCCTTGGAGCGGCCCTATAATTCACCCCTCCACTTT
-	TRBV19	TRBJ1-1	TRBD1	CASSMLQGAYTEAFF	TGTGCCAGTAGTATGTTACAGGGGGCTTACACTGAAGCTTTCTTT
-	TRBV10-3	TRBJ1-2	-	CAISEAGVFGYGYTF	TGTGCCATCAGTGAGGCGGGGGTGTTTGGCTATGGCTACACCTTC
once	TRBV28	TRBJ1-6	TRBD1	CASTYRDRGISPLHF	TGTGCCAGCACCTACCGGGACAGGGGCATTTCACCCCTCCACTTT
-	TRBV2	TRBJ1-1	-	CASSLAGTLMNTEAFF	TGTGCCAGCAGCTTGGCAGGAACCCTTATGAACACTGAAGCTTTCTTT
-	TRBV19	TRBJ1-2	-	CASSARGGTDYGYTF	TGTGCCAGTAGTGCCCGGGGGGGGACGGACTATGGCTACACCTTC
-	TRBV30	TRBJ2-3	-	CAWETSHTQYF	TGTGCCTGGGAGACTAGTCACACGCAGTATTTT
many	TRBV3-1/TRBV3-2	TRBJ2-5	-	CASSQAPRGETQYF	TGTGCCAGCAGCCAAGCCCCCCGGGGGGAGACCCAGTACTTC
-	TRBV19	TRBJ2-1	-	CASSIQYNEQFF	TGTGCCAGTAGTATCCAATACAATGAGCAGTTCTTC
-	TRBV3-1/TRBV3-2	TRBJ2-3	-	CASSLSGSTDTQYF	TGTGCCAGCAGCCTCAGCGGGAGCACAGATACGCAGTATTTT
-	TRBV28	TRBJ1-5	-	CASSPGQGQNQPQHF	TGTGCCAGCAGTCCCGGCCAGGGCCAAAATCAGCCCCAGCATTTT
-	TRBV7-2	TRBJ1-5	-	CASSLLSGDQPQHF	TGTGCCAGCAGCTTATTGTCAGGGGACCAGCCCCAGCATTTT
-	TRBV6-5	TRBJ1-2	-	CASQRQDYGYTF	TGTGCCAGCCAAAGACAGGATTATGGCTACACCTTC
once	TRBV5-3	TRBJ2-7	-	CARSSPTSESYEQYF	TGTGCCAGAAGCTCCCCGACATCAGAGTCCTACGAGCAGTACTTC
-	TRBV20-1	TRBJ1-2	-	CSAAGNGYTF	TGCAGTGCTGCGGGGAATGGCTACACCTTC
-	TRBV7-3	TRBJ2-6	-	CASSLSWGPMGSGANVLTF	TGTGCCAGCAGCTTAAGTTGGGGCCCAATGGGGTCTGGGGCCAACGTCCTGACTTTC
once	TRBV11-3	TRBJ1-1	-	CASSFSRNTEAFF	TGTGCCAGCAGCTTTAGCAGGAACACTGAAGCTTTCTTT
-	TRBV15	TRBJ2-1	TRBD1	CATSGTAYNEQFF	TGTGCCACCAGCGGGACAGCCTACAATGAGCAGTTCTTC
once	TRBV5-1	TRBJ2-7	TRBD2	CASSLMTSGEYEQYF	TGCGCCAGCAGCCTCATGACTAGCGGGGAATACGAGCAGTACTTC
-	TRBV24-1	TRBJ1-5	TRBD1	CATGEGASNQPQHF	TGTGCCACCGGAGAGGGGGCGAGCAATCAGCCCCAGCATTTT
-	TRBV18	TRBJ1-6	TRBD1	CASSPVIAGRQGNNSPLHF	TGTGCCAGCTCACCAGTTATCGCCGGGAGACAGGGGAATAATTCACCCCTCCACTTT
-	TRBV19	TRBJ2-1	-	CASSMGFGWVSYNEQFF	TGTGCCAGTAGTATGGGCTTTGGTTGGGTCTCCTACAATGAGCAGTTCTTC
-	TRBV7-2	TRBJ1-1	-	CASSSEWNTEAFF	TGTGCCAGCAGCTCAGAATGGAACACTGAAGCTTTCTTT
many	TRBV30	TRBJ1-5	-	CAWSVRGRGYQPQHF	TGTGCCTGGAGTGTACGGGGCAGGGGATACCAGCCCCAGCATTTT
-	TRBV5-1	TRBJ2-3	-	CASSLAILPDTQYF	TGCGCCAGCAGCTTGGCCATTCTACCAGATACGCAGTATTTT
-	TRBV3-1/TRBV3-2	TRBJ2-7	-	CASSQDRYEQYF	TGTGCCAGCAGCCAAGATCGGTACGAGCAGTACTTC
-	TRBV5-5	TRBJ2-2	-	CASSDRYSTGELFF	TGTGCCAGCAGCGACAGATATAGCACCGGGGAGCTGTTTTTT
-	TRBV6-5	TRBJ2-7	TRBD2	CASSYTNSGNYEQYF	TGTGCCAGCAGTTACACCAATAGCGGGAACTACGAGCAGTACTTC
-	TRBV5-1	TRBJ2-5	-	CASSLGDLRGQETQYF	TGCGCCAGCAGCTTGGGGGACCTCAGGGGCCAAGAGACCCAGTACTTC
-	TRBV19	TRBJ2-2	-	CASSIAANTGELFF	TGTGCCAGTAGTATCGCAGCGAACACCGGGGAGCTGTTTTTT
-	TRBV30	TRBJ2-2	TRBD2	CAWRGGGSRVGELFF	TGTGCCTGGAGGGGCGGCGGGAGTCGGGTCGGGGAGCTGTTTTTT